The 2 T cell receptor beta chains given below trace back to one sample, sequenced in a study of Graves' ophthalmopathy and Graves' hyperthyroidism. From RNA, the CDR3 regions of TCR beta chains were amplified and sequenced. First-round RT-PCR employed HTBI primers, with a second-round multiplex PCR after it. One entry per CDR3 protein results from TCRdb running MiXCR on the multiplex PCR reads. The sample carries roughly 600,000 distinct CDR3 sequences, roughly 40% recorded once. Source material: peripheral blood or thyroid tissue (not recorded which). These receptor sequences come from an adult man with Graves' hyperthyroidism.

This clonotype was counted ten times or more. Compared with germline, one end of the junction differs, possibly owing to a read error. The chain employs TRBV7-2 and TRBJ2-7; D tentatively reads TRBD1 or TRBD2 (5 bases each). The CDR3 loop spans 15 amino acids. The V gene's germline CDR1 is SGHTA and CDR2 FQGNSA. CDR3 protein: CAGSLARGSPYEQYF. DNA of the CDR3: TGTGCCGGCAGCTTAGCGAGGGGCAGCCCTTACGAGCAGTACTTC. Full variable domain (outside the CDR3, taken from reference TRBV7-2 and TRBJ2-7): GAGVSQSPSNKVTEKGKDVELRCDPISGHTALYWYRQSLGQGLEFLIYFQGNSAPDKSGLPSDRFSAERTGGSVSTLTIQRTQQEDSAVYLCAGSLARGSPYEQYFGPGTRLTVT.

The V gene is TRBV7-8, the J gene TRBJ2-7; 8 positions agree with TRBD2. V shed 3 bases and J 0 bases; nucleotides not matched to a gene: 10. The length of the CDR3 is 17 residues. CDR1 and CDR2 from the germline V gene are SGHVS and FQNEAQ. CDR3 sequence reads: CASSFQFTGTSSYEQYF. CDR3 DNA: TGTGCCAGCAGCTTTCAGTTCACCGGGACTAGCTCCTACGAGCAGTACTTC.